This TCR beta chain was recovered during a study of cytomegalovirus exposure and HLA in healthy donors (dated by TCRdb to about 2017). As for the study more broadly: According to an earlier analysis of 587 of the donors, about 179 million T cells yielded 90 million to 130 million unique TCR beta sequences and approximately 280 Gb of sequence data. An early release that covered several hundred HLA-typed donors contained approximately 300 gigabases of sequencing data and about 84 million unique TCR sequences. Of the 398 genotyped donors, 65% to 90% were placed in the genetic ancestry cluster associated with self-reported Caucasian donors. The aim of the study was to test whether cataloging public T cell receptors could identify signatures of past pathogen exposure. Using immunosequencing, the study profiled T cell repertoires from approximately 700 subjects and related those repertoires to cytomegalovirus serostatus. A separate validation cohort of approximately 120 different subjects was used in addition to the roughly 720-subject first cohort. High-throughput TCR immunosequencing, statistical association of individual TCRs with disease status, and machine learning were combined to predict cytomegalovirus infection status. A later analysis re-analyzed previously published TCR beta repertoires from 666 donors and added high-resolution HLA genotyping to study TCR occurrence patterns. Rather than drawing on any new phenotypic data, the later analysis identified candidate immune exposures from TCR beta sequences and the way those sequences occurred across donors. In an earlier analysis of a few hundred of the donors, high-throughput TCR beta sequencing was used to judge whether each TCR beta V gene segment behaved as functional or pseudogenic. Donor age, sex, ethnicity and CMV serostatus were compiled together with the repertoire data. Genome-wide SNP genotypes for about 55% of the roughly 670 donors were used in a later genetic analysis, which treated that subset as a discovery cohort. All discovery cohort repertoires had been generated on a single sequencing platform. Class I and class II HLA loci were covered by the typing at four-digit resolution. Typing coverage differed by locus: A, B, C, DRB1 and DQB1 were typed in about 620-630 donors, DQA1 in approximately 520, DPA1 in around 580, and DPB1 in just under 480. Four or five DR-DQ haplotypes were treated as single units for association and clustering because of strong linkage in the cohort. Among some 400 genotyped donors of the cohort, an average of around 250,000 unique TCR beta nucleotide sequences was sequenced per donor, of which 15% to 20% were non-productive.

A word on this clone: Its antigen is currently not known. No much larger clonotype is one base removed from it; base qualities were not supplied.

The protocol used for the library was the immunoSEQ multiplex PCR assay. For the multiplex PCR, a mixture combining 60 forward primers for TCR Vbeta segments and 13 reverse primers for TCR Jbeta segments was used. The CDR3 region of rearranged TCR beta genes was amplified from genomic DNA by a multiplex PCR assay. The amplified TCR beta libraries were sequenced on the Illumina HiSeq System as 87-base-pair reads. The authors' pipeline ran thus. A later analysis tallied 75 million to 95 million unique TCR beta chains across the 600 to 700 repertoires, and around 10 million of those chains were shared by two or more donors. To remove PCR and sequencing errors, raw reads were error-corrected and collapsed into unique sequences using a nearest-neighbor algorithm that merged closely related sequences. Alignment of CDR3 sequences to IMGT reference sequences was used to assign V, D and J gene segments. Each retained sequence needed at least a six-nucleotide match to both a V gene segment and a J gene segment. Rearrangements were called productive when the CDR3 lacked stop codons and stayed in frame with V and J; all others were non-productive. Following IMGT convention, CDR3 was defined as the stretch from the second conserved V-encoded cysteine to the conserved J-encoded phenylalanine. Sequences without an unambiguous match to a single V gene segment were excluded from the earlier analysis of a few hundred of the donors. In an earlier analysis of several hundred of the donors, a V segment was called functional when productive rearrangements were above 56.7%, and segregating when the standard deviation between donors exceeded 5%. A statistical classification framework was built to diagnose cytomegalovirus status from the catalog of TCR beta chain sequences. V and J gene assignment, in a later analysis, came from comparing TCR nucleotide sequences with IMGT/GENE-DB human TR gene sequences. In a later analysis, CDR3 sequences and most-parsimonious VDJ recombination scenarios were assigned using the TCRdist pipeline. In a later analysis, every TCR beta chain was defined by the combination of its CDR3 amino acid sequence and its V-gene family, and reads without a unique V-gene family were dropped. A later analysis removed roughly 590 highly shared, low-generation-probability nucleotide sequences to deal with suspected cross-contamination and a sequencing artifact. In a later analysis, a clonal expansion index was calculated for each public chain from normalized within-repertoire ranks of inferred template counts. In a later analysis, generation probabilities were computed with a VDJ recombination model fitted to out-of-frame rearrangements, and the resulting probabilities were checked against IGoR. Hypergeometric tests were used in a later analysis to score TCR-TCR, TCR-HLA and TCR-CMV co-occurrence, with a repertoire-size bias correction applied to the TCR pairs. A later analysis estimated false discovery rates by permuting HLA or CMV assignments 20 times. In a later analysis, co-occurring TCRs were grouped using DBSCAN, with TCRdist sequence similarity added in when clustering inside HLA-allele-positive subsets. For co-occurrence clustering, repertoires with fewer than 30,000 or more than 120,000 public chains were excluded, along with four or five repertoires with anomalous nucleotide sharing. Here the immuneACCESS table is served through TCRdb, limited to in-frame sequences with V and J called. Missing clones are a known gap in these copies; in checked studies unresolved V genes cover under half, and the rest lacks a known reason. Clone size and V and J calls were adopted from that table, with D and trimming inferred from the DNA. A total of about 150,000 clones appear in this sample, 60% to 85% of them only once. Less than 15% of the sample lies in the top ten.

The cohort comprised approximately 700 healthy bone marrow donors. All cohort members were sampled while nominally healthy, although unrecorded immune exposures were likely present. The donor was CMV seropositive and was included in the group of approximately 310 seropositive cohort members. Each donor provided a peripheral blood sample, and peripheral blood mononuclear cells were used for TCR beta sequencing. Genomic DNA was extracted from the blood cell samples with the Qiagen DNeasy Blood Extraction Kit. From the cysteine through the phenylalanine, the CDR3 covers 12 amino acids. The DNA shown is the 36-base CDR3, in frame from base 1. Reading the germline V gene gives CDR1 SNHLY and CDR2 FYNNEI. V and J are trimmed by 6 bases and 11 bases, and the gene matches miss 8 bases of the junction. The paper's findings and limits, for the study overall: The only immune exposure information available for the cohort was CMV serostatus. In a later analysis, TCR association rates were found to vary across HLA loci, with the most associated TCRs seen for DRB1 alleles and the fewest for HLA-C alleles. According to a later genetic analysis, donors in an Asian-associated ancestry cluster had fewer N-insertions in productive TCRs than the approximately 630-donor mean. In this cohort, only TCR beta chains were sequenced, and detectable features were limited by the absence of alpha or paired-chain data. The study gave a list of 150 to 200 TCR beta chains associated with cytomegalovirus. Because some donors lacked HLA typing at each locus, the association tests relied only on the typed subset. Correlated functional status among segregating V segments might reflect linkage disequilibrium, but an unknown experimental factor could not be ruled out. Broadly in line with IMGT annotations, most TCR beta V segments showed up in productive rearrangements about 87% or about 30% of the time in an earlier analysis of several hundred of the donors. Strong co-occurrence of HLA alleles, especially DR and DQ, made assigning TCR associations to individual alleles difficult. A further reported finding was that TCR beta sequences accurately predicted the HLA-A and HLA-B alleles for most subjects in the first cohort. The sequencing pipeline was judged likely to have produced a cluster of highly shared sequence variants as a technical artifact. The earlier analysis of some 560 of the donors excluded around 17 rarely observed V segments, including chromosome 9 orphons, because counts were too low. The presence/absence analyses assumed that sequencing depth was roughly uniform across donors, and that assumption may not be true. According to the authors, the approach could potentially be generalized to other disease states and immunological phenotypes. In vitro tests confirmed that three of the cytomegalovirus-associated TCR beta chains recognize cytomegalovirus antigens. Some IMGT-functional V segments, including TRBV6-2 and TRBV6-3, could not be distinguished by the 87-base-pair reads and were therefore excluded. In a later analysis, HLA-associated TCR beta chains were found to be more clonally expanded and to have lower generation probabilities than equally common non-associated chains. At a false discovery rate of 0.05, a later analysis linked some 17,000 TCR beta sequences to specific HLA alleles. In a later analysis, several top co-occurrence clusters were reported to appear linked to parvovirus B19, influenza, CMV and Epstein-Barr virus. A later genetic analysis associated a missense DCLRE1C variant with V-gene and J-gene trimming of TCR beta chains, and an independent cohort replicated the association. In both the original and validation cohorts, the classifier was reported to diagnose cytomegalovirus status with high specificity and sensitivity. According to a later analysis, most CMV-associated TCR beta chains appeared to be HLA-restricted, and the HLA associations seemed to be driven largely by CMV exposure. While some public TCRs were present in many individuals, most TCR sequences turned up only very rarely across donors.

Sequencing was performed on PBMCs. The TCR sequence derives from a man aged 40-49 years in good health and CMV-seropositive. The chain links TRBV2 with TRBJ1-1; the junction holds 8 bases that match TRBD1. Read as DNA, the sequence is TGTGCCAGCAGCAAAGACAGGGGAGGGGCTTTCTTT. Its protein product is CASSKDRGGAFF.